This is a list of T cell receptor beta chains from one sample in a study of T cell repertoires and HLA-DP antigens. No antigen is known for these receptors. Method: immunoSEQ multiplex PCR; TCRdb's copy keeps in-frame clones and lacks some. The table has over 100,000 clones, around 92% seen once. Sequenced: CD4+ T cells from PBMCs. The receptor set was obtained from a woman younger than 35 in good health and CMV-seronegative. CDR3s include the opening cysteine and the closing phenylalanine or tryptophan. A D gene is named only where the DNA matches it firmly. Not every row has a clone size; where given, it reads once, few, many or a size class.

v_gene,abundance,len,j_gene,d_gene,CDR3aa,CDR3nt
TRBV10-3,NA,16,TRBJ2-2,TRBD1,CAIRLHRGQGTGELFF,TGTGCCATCAGGTTACACAGGGGGCAGGGGACCGGGGAGCTGTTTTTT
TRBV7-9,NA,13,TRBJ1-4,NA,CASSLDGREKLFF,TGTGCCAGCAGCTTAGACGGGAGGGAAAAACTGTTTTTT
TRBV5-4,NA,14,TRBJ1-2,TRBD1,CASSPGTGGGGYTF,TGTGCCAGCAGCCCGGGGACAGGGGGGGGTGGCTACACCTTC
TRBV9,few,14,TRBJ1-2,TRBD1,CASRTGGASYGYTF,TGTGCCAGCAGGACAGGGGGCGCAAGTTATGGCTACACCTTC
TRBV6-5,once,13,TRBJ2-2,NA,CASMRTDTGELFF,TGTGCCAGCATGCGGACAGACACCGGGGAGCTGTTTTTT
TRBV10-3,once,14,TRBJ1-1,NA,CAIRKTGVNTEAFF,TGTGCCATCAGGAAGACAGGTGTGAACACTGAAGCTTTCTTT
TRBV2,NA,16,TRBJ2-2,NA,CASSYSPGLNTGELFF,TGTGCCAGCAGTTACTCTCCGGGACTGAACACCGGGGAGCTGTTTTTT
TRBV7-9,NA,14,TRBJ1-2,TRBD1,CASSAEQGAGGYTF,TGTGCCAGCAGCGCCGAACAGGGGGCGGGTGGCTACACCTTC
TRBV27,NA,15,TRBJ2-7,NA,CASRPLGPSSYEQYF,TGTGCCAGCAGACCTCTCGGACCAAGCTCCTACGAGCAGTACTTC
TRBV6-5,NA,12,TRBJ2-7,NA,CASNPPRGEQYF,TGTGCCAGCAACCCCCCCCGGGGCGAGCAGTACTTC
TRBV6-6,NA,15,TRBJ2-3,TRBD1,CASSSHRGRTDTQYF,TGTGCCAGCAGTTCCCACAGGGGTCGCACAGATACGCAGTATTTT
TRBV10-3,NA,17,TRBJ2-1,TRBD1,CAISEGWTGGDKDEQFF,TGTGCCATCAGTGAAGGGTGGACAGGGGGCGATAAGGATGAGCAGTTCTTC
TRBV4-2,NA,16,TRBJ1-1,NA,CASSQPRIPHLTEAFF,TGTGCCAGCAGCCAACCCCGGATTCCCCACTTAACTGAAGCTTTCTTT
TRBV6-5,NA,16,TRBJ1-4,NA,CASSYLSAGTNEKLFF,TGTGCCAGCAGTTACCTCTCGGCAGGGACGAATGAAAAACTGTTTTTT
TRBV19,NA,14,TRBJ2-7,NA,CASSIDINRVEQYF,TGTGCCAGTAGTATAGATATTAACAGGGTCGAGCAGTACTTC
TRBV9,NA,15,TRBJ1-2,NA,CASSAPEGWSYGYTF,TGTGCCAGCAGCGCCCCTGAGGGGTGGAGCTATGGCTACACCTTC
TRBV4-1,once,16,TRBJ1-6,NA,CASSQVEAMVHSPLHF,TGCGCCAGCAGCCAAGTAGAGGCCATGGTGCACTCACCCCTCCACTTT
TRBV28,NA,15,TRBJ1-1,TRBD1,CASSSPGQGGTEAFF,TGTGCCAGCAGTTCCCCCGGACAGGGAGGCACTGAAGCTTTCTTT
TRBV28,once,15,TRBJ2-7,NA,CASSPEGGRSYEQYF,TGTGCCAGCAGTCCCGAGGGAGGCAGATCCTACGAGCAGTACTTC
TRBV30,NA,15,TRBJ2-1,TRBD2,CAWRLLAGVSNEQFF,TGTGCCTGGAGGCTTTTAGCGGGAGTAAGCAATGAGCAGTTCTTC
TRBV15,NA,16,TRBJ1-1,NA,CATSRGSAAMNTEAFF,TGTGCCACCAGCAGAGGTTCGGCAGCTATGAACACTGAAGCTTTCTTT
TRBV5-8,NA,13,TRBJ1-1,NA,CASSVYRVPEAFF,TGTGCCAGCAGCGTCTACAGGGTTCCTGAAGCTTTCTTT
TRBV27,NA,13,TRBJ1-1,NA,CASSPLVNTEAFF,TGTGCCAGCAGCCCCCTTGTCAACACTGAAGCTTTCTTT
TRBV12-5,NA,15,TRBJ2-7,NA,CASTPATWATYEQYF,TGTGCTAGTACGCCGGCAACCTGGGCAACCTACGAGCAGTACTTC
TRBV18,NA,14,TRBJ2-3,NA,CASSPLPSTDTQYF,TGTGCCAGCTCACCACTCCCAAGCACAGATACGCAGTATTTT
TRBV5-5,NA,13,TRBJ2-5,NA,CASSLAGPETQYF,TGTGCCAGCAGCTTGGCGGGGCCAGAGACCCAGTACTTC
TRBV28,NA,13,TRBJ2-1,NA,CASPNARTNEQFF,TGTGCCAGCCCTAATGCCCGGACCAATGAGCAGTTCTTC
TRBV30,NA,14,TRBJ1-3,NA,CAWSVWTPGNTIYF,TGTGCCTGGAGTGTCTGGACCCCTGGAAACACCATATATTTT
TRBV19,NA,16,TRBJ2-1,TRBD1,CASSWPGQGFMGEQFF,TGTGCCAGTAGTTGGCCGGGACAGGGGTTCATGGGAGAGCAGTTCTTC
TRBV6-1,NA,13,TRBJ2-3,NA,CASSVVSTDTQYF,TGTGCCAGCAGTGTCGTTAGCACAGATACGCAGTATTTT
TRBV11-2,NA,15,TRBJ2-2,NA,CASSFGGSSAGELFF,TGTGCCAGCAGCTTTGGGGGGAGTAGTGCCGGGGAGCTGTTTTTT
TRBV7-2,once,15,TRBJ2-2,NA,CASRVTRSNTGELFF,TGTGCCAGCAGGGTGACAAGATCGAACACCGGGGAGCTGTTTTTT
TRBV28,NA,13,TRBJ1-1,NA,CASIRHPNTEAFF,TGTGCCAGCATCAGACACCCGAACACTGAAGCTTTCTTT
TRBV28,NA,14,TRBJ1-4,NA,CASSLPGTLEKLFF,TGTGCCAGCAGCCTTCCCGGGACACTAGAAAAACTGTTTTTT
TRBV28,NA,15,TRBJ1-3,NA,CASSLARGNGNTIYF,TGTGCCAGCAGTCTGGCCAGGGGAAATGGAAACACCATATATTTT
TRBV7-3,NA,15,TRBJ2-5,TRBD2,CANTPSGSGGETQYF,TGTGCCAACACCCCAAGCGGGAGCGGGGGCGAGACCCAGTACTTC
TRBV5-1,NA,14,TRBJ1-5,TRBD1,CASSLGGADQPQHF,TGCGCCAGCAGCTTAGGGGGCGCGGATCAGCCCCAGCATTTT
TRBV4-2,NA,17,TRBJ1-3,NA,CASSQDRGALGGNTIYF,TGTGCCAGCAGCCAAGATAGGGGGGCGCTGGGTGGAAACACCATATATTTT
TRBV10-3,few,14,TRBJ1-1,TRBD1,CAISSGGVGTEAFF,TGTGCCATCAGCTCAGGGGGCGTGGGTACTGAAGCTTTCTTT
TRBV6-4,once,19,TRBJ2-3,NA,CASSETPPGRRTSTDTQYF,TGTGCCAGCAGTGAAACCCCCCCCGGTCGTCGCACTAGCACAGATACGCAGTATTTT
TRBV7-3,NA,15,TRBJ2-1,NA,CASSLATPPYNEQFF,TGTGCCAGCAGCTTAGCGACTCCCCCCTACAATGAGCAGTTCTTC
TRBV6-5,NA,14,TRBJ1-2,NA,CAIRRGTSNYGYTF,TGTGCCATCAGACGGGGGACTTCTAACTATGGCTACACCTTC
TRBV11-1,NA,17,TRBJ1-1,TRBD1,CASSWGQGIVRNTEAFF,TGTGCCAGCAGCTGGGGACAGGGGATAGTTCGGAACACTGAAGCTTTCTTT
TRBV6-5,NA,14,TRBJ2-3,NA,CASSYSHNTDTQYF,TGTGCCAGCAGTTACTCGCACAACACAGATACGCAGTATTTT
TRBV6-5,NA,14,TRBJ2-7,TRBD1,CASSPGQGAREQYF,TGTGCCAGCAGTCCGGGACAGGGAGCTAGGGAGCAGTACTTC
TRBV9,NA,14,TRBJ2-5,NA,CASSVRGNQETQYF,TGTGCCAGCAGCGTAAGGGGGAACCAAGAGACCCAGTACTTC
TRBV7-9,NA,11,TRBJ1-1,NA,CASSRDREAFF,TGTGCCAGCAGCCGAGACAGGGAAGCTTTCTTT
TRBV7-9,NA,14,TRBJ2-7,TRBD1,CASSLDRGIDEQYF,TGTGCCAGCAGCTTAGACAGGGGGATCGACGAGCAGTACTTC
TRBV28,NA,14,TRBJ1-1,TRBD1,CASSLLQGVTEAFF,TGTGCCAGCAGTTTACTACAGGGGGTAACTGAAGCTTTCTTT
TRBV11-2,NA,13,TRBJ2-1,NA,CASSLDGHNEQFF,TGTGCCAGCAGCTTAGACGGGCACAATGAGCAGTTCTTC
TRBV7-6,NA,15,TRBJ1-4,TRBD1,CASSRYRGFDEKLFF,TGTGCCAGCAGCAGGTACAGGGGGTTCGATGAAAAACTGTTTTTT
TRBV5-1,NA,15,TRBJ2-1,TRBD2,CASSVASGGYNEQFF,TGCGCCAGCAGCGTGGCTAGCGGGGGGTACAATGAGCAGTTCTTC
TRBV20-1,NA,11,TRBJ1-2,NA,CSASIPGDCTF,TGCAGTGCTAGTATTCCAGGGGACTGCACCTTC
TRBV6-1,NA,15,TRBJ2-3,TRBD2,CASSEGLAGGGTQYF,TGTGCCAGCAGTGAAGGGTTAGCGGGAGGTGGTACGCAGTATTTT
TRBV14,NA,16,TRBJ1-1,NA,CASSRFGEGINTEAFF,TGTGCCAGCAGCCGCTTTGGGGAGGGCATAAACACTGAAGCTTTCTTT
TRBV27,NA,16,TRBJ2-2,TRBD1,CASSTAGTGNHGELFF,TGTGCCAGCAGCACCGCCGGGACAGGGAACCACGGGGAGCTGTTTTTT
TRBV5-6,NA,16,TRBJ2-1,NA,CASSLAGGGGYNEQFF,TGTGCCAGCAGCTTGGCCGGTGGGGGCGGTTACAATGAGCAGTTCTTC
TRBV7-8,NA,14,TRBJ2-1,NA,CASSNRETNNEQFF,TGTGCCAGCAGCAACCGGGAGACCAACAATGAGCAGTTCTTC
TRBV19,NA,15,TRBJ1-6,NA,CASSIGGSGNSPLHF,TGTGCCAGTAGTATCGGGGGGAGTGGAAATTCACCCCTCCACTTT
TRBV28,NA,13,TRBJ1-1,NA,CASSDSSNTEAFF,TGTGCCAGCTCCGATTCTTCAAACACTGAAGCTTTCTTT